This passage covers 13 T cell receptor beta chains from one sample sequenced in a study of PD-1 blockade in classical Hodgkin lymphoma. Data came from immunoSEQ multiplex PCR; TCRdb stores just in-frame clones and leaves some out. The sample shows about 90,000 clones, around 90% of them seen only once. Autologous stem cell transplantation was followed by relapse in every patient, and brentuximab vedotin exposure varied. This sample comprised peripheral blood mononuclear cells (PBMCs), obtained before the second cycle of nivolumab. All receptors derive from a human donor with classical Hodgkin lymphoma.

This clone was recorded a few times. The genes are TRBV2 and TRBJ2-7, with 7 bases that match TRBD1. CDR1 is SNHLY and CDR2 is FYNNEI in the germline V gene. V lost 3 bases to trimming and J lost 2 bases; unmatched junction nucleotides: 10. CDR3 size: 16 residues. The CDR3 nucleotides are TGTGCCAGCAGTGAGGGACAGATATTTGTAGCCTACGAGCAGTACTTC. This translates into CASSEGQIFVAYEQYF.

The CDR3 is CASSPKVRVGDTQYF. In nucleotides, the CDR3 is TGTGCCAGCAGCCCCAAAGTCAGGGTAGGAGATACGCAGTATTTT. The rearrangement joins TRBV7-9 to TRBJ2-3, with D maybe TRBD1 (5 bases). The CDR3 is made up of 15 amino acids. Looked up from germline, CDR1 is SEHNR and CDR2 is FQNEAQ (reference sequence). Trimming shortened V by 5 bases and J by 5 bases, and 17 bases separated the two germline ends.

CDR3 DNA: TGTGCCTGGATCCTTTCGGGATCGGAGACACCCCTCCACTTT. Translated: CAWILSGSETPLHF. The gene calls are TRBV30 and TRBJ1-6; no reliable D call. The V and J ends lost 4 bases and 11 bases respectively, with 18 bases between them. The CDR3 runs 14 residues. Germline V lookup: CDR1 GTSNPN, CDR2 SVGIG (reference sequence).

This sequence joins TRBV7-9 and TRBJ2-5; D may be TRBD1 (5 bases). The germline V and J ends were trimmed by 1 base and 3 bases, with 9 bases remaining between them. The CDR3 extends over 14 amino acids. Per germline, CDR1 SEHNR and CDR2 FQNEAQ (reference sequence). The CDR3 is CASSLGQGEETQYF. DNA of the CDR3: TGTGCCAGCAGCTTAGGGCAGGGCGAAGAGACCCAGTACTTC. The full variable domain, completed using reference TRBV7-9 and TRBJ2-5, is DTGVSQNPRHKITKRGQNVTFRCDPISEHNRLYWYRQTLGQGPEFLTYFQNEAQLEKSRLLSDRFSAERPKGSFSTLEIQRTEQGDSAMYLCASSLGQGEETQYFGPGTRLLVL.

CDR3 sequence (DNA): TGTGCCAGCAGCCCCCGGACTAGCGGGGGATTCTACAATGAGCAGTTCTTC. It is translated as CASSPRTSGGFYNEQFF. The chain links TRBV11-2 to TRBJ2-1; 13 nucleotides line up with TRBD2. CDR3 length: 17 amino acids. After removal of 5 bases from V and 3 bases from J, the junction contained 7 bases not matched to a gene. From germline, CDR1 is SGHAT and CDR2 FQNNGV.

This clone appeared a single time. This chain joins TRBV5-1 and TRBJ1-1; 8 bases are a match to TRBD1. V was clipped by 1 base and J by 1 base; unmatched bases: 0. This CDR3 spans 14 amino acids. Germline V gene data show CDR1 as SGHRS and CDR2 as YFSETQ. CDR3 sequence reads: CASSLQGANTEAFF. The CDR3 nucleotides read TGCGCCAGCAGCTTGCAGGGGGCGAACACTGAAGCTTTCTTT. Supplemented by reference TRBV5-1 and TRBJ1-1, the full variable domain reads KAGVTQTPRYLIKTRGQQVTLSCSPISGHRSVSWYQQTPGQGLQFLFEYFSETQRNKGNFPGRFSGRQFSNSRSEMNVSTLELGDSALYLCASSLQGANTEAFFGQGTRLTVV.

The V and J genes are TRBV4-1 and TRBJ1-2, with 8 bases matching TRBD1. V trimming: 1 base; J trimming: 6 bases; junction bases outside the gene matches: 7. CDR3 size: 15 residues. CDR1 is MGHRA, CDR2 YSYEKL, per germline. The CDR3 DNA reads TGCGCCAGCAGCCAAGCGGAGACAGGGGTCGATGGCTACACCTTC. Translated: CASSQAETGVDGYTF.

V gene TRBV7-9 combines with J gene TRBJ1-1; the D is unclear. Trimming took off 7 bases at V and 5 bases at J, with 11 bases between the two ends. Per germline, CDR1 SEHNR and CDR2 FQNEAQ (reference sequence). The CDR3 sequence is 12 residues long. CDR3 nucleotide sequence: TGTGCCAGCAATGACCAAAGGACTGAAGCTTTCTTT. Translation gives CASNDQRTEAFF.

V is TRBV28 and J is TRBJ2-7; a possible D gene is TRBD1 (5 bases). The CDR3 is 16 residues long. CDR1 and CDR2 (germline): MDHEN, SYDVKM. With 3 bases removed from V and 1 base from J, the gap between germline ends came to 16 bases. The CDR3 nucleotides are TGTGCCAGCAGTTTTCGTGGGGCCTATTATTCCTACGAGCAGTACTTC. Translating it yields CASSFRGAYYSYEQYF.

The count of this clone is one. The chain's CDR3 is CASSSGGVGEQFF. The CDR3 DNA is TGTGCCAGCAGCTCGGGCGGGGTCGGGGAGCAGTTCTTC. The rearrangement links TRBV28 to TRBJ2-1; D is possibly TRBD2 (6 bases). CDR3 size: 13 residues. Deletions cut 6 bases from V and 10 bases from J, with 16 bases between. Germline V lookup: CDR1 MDHEN, CDR2 SYDVKM.

The CDR3 sequence: CSVGSRGPVNYGYTF. The CDR3 nucleotides are TGCAGCGTTGGGTCCCGGGGGCCGGTGAACTATGGCTACACCTTC. This chain uses TRBV29-1 with TRBJ1-2; D is possibly TRBD1 (6 bases). Germline lookup yields CDR1 SQVTM and CDR2 ANQGSEA. The V and J ends lost 4 bases and 2 bases respectively, with 17 bases between them. The CDR3 length is 15 residues.

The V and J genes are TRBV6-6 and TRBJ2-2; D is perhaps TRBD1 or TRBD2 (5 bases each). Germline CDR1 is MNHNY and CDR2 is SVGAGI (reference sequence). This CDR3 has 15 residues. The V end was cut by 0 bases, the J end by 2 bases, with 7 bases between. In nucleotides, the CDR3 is TGTGCCAGCAGTTACTCGGGACGTAACACCGGGGAGCTGTTTTTT. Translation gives CASSYSGRNTGELFF.

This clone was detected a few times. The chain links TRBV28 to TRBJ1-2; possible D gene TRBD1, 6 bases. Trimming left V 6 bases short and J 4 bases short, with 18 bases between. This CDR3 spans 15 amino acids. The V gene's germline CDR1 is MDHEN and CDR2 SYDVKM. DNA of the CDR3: TGTGCCAGCAGCCAAAGGGGGAGCGGGGTCTATGGCTACACCTTC. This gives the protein CASSQRGSGVYGYTF.